This T cell receptor beta chain was profiled in a study of blood T cell repertoires in COVID-19. Study summary: The origin of the acute and convalescent COVID-19 samples was the United States, Italy and Spain. T cells, B-cell-depleted T cells, or PBMCs supplied cDNA or gDNA.

Original processing methods: Reference gene primer amplification gave estimated nucleated cell counts. TCRdb keeps only in-frame clones here, not all; method: immunoSEQ multiplex PCR. That table supplies the V and J calls and clone size; D and trimming were determined from the DNA. The data show about 500,000 clones, 75% to 90% seen once. Germline CDR1 reads LNHDA; CDR2 reads SQIVND (reference sequence). V was clipped by 5 bases and J by 11 bases, with 27 bases between them. The CDR3 totals 16 residues. Cohort assignment relied on participant-reported clinical history. The V gene is TRBV19, the J gene TRBJ1-1; a weak D match, TRBD1 (5 bases). This TCR came from a woman between 18 and 30 years old who had recovered from COVID-19. Input material: PBMCs or T cells enriched from blood (not recorded which). The CDR3 sequence: CASSEILMAGNFKAFF. The DNA of the CDR3 is TGTGCCAGTAGTGAAATCCTTATGGCAGGGAACTTTAAGGCTTTCTTT.